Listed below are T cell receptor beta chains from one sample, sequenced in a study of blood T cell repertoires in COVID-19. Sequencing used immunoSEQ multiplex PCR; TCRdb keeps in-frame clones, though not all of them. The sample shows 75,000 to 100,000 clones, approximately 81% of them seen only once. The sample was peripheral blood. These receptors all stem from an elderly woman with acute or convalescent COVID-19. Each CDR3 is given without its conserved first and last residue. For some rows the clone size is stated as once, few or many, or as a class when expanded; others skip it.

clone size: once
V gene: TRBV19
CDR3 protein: ASSINRRLH

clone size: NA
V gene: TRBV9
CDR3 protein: ASSAQGITGANVLT

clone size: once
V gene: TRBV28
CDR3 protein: ASSLPDSNEQF

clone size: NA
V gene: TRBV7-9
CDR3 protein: ASSLEQLTEAF

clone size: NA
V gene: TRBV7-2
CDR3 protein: ASSLAQGISYGYT

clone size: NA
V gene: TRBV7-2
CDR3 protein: ASSLVGTSGGGTYEQY

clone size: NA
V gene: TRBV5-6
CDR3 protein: ASSWTGGVGGYT

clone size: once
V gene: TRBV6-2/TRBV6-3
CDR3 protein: ASSYQPLEETQY

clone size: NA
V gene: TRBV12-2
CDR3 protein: ASRSRLAGGTDTQY

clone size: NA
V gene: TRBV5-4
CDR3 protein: ASRSGTGVNYGYT

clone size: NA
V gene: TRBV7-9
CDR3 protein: ASSLESLNTGELF

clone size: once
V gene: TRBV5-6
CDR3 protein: ASSFRQVAGYT

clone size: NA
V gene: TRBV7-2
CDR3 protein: ASKGGRSTDTQY

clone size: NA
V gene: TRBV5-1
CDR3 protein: ASSLEPRSGTGIVHEQY

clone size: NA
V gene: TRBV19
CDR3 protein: ASTQGETQY

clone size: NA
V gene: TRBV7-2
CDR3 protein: ASSLGQVGYSGANVLT

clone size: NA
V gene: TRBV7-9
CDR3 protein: ASSFGTGGMTEAF

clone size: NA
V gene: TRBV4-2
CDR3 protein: ASSQRGGTGEEKLF

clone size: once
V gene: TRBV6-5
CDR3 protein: ASSKGQGFGGYT

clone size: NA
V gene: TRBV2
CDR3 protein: ASSEAATRQGGYT

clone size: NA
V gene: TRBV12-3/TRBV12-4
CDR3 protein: ASSSGETQY

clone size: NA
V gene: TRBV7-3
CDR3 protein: ASSPDNANTGELF

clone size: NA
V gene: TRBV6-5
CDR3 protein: ASSYRGSYEQY

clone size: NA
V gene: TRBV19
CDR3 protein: ASMGGRLLNTEAF

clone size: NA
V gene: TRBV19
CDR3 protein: ASSWFSGNQPQH

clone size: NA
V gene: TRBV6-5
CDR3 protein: ASSPLVGLAF

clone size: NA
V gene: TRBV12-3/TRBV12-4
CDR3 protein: ASSRHTEAF

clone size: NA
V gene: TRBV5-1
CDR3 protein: ASSFGQGVVDGYT

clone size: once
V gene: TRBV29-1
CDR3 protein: SVDSGAGSDTQY

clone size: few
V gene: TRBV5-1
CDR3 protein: ASSLVGREGYT

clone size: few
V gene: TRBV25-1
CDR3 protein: ASSEGGDYYNSPLH

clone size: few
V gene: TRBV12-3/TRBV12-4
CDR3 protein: ASSPGYYEQY

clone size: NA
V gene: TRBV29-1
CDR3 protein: SVGGHGEAF

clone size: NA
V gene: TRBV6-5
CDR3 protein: ASSYGGGRNTEAF

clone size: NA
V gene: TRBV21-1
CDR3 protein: ASCELTGGLYEQY

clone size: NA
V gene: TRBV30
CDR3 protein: ASTGGRDTDTQY

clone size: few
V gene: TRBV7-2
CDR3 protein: ASSLGGGGPLSGNTIY

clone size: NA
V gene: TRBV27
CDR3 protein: ASSSIRSNTGELF

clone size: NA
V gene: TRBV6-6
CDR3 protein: ASSPGQSFAF

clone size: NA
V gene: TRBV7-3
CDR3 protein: ASSFRGPHNEQF

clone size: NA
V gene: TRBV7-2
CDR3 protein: ASSLALQGRGEKLF

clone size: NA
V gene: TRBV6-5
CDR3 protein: ASSYSAGRYGYT

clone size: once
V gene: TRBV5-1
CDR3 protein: ASSLGTSGLQTQY

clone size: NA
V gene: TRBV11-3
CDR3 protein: ASSHREKVETQY

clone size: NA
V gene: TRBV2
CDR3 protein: ASSAYLNTEAF

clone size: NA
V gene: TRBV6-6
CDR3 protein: ASSTPPGSLY

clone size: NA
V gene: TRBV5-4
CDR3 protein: ASSGTSRTDTQY

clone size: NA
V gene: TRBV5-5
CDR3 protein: ASSRTGATNEKLF

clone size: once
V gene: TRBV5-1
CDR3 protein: ASSLETGAVSAF

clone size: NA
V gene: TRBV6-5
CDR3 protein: ASSWTGRAEAF

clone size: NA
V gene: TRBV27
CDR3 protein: ASSLSNSRNEQF

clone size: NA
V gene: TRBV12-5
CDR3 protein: ASGQTVLGETF

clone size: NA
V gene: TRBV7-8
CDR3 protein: ASSLNGQGAYNEQF

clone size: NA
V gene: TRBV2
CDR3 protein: ASSEEGTGFYEQY

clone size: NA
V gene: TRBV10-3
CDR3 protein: AISESTRGKGYT